Listed here is a single T cell receptor beta chain. The target antigen is unknown. Some clones are missing from TCRdb's copy, which holds only in-frame ones; the method was immunoSEQ multiplex PCR. The repertoire has 80,000 to 100,000 clones, just under 95% of them found once; the top ten carry roughly 0.069%. The V gene end was trimmed by 4 bases and the J gene end by 2 bases; junction bases not matched to a gene: 5. This CDR3 is built from 14 residues. CDR1 is SGHRS, CDR2 YFSETQ, per germline. The data were taken from a study of graft-versus-host responses after intestinal transplantation. Study-wide background: Each patient got anti-thymocyte globulin induction, then tacrolimus and steroids for about 3 years. Findings and caveats of the study: Marrow from the recipient contained GvH clones, some of which had appeared first in ileum or blood. Allografts of patients with graft-donor T cell macrochimerism showed high graft-versus-host to host-versus-graft clone ratios.

Sequenced here: unstimulated CD8+ T cells sorted from spleen or lymph node cells, sampled before transplant. The TCR was taken from a human donor who was the organ donor for an intestinal transplant. J is TRBJ2-7 and V is TRBV5-1; 8 positions match TRBD1. The CDR3 coding sequence is TGCGCCAGCAGCCCCGGGACAGGTACCTACGAGCAGTACTTC. Protein product: CASSPGTGTYEQYF.